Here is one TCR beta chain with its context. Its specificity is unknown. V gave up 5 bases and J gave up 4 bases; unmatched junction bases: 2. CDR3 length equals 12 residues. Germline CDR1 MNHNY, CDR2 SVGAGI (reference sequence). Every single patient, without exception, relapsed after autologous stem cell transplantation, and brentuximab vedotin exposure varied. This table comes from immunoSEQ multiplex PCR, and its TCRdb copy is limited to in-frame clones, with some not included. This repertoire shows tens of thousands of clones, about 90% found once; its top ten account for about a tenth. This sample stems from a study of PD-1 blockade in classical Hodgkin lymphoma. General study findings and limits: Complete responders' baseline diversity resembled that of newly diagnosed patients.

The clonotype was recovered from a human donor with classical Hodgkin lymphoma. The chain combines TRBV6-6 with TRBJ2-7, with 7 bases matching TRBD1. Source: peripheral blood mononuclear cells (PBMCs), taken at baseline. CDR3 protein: CASSLRGYEQYF. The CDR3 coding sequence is TGTGCCAGCAGTCTCAGGGGGTACGAGCAGTACTTC.